Sequencing of this T cell receptor beta chain was carried out in a study of cytomegalovirus exposure and HLA in healthy donors. Study findings and constraints: The authors later found most CMV-associated TCR beta chains appeared HLA-restricted. A few chains linked to CMV were shown in vitro to be specific for CMV antigens. Cytomegalovirus-associated status was assigned to roughly 160 TCR beta chains. In a later analysis, TCR association rates varied by HLA locus: DRB1 most, HLA-C fewest.

Primers: 60 Vbeta forward and 13 Jbeta reverse. TCRdb keeps only in-frame clones here, not all; method: immunoSEQ multiplex PCR. The sample shows about 160,000 clones, more than 65% of them seen only once. Per the germline V gene, CDR1 is SGDLS and CDR2 is YYNGEE. The CDR3 totals 15 residues. The V gene lost 4 bases and the J gene lost 2 bases, with 14 bases spanning the gap. Comments on this clone: Its antigen is undetermined.

The sample was PBMCs. The genes are TRBV9 and TRBJ2-3; D remains ambiguous. The source of this sequence is a young woman in good health and CMV-seronegative. The DNA of the CDR3 is TGTGCCAGCAGCCCCAGACTCCGACCCACAGATACGCAGTATTTT. It specifies CASSPRLRPTDTQYF.